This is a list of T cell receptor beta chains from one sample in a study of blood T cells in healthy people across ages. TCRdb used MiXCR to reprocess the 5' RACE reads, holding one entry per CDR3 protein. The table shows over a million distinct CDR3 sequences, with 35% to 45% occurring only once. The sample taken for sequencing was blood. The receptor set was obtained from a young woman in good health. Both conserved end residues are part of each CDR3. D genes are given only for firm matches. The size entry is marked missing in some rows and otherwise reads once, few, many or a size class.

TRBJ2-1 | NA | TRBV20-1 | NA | TGCAGTGCTAGTCAGGAGGACAGCTATGAGGGGCAGTTCTTC | CSASQEDSYEGQFF
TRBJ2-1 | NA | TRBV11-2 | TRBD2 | TGTGCCAGCAGCTTAGAGCCTAGCGGCCTTAGGAATGAGCAGTTCTTC | CASSLEPSGLRNEQFF
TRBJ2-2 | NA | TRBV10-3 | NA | TGTGCCATCAGTGAGTTAAACACCGAAGGGAACGGGGAGCTGTTTTTT | CAISELNTEGNGELFF
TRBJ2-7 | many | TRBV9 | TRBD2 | TGTGCCAGCAGCGTAGAAAGCGGGAACCACTACGAGCAGTACTTC | CASSVESGNHYEQYF
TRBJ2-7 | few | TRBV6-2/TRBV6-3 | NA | TGTGCCAGCAAAGGTGGCGGACGGAGCTCCTACAATGAGCAGTACTTC | CASKGGGRSSYNEQYF
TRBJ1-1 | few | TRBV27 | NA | TGTGCCAGCAGCAACAGGGTCGCTGAAGCTTTCTTT | CASSNRVAEAFF
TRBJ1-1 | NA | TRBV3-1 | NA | TGTGCCAGCAGCCAAGATAGCCGGGTAGCTTTCTTT | CASSQDSRVAFF
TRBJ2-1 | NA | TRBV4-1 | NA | TGCGCCAGCAGCCACCCCTCTGGCCCGAATAAAGAGACCCAGTTCTTC | CASSHPSGPNKETQFF
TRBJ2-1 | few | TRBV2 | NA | TGTGCCAGACACACACACCCCGGGGTAGCCAACCTCGTGGGGAATGAGCAGTTCTTC | CARHTHPGVANLVGNEQFF
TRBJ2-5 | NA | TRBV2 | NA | TGTGCCAACAATCACGAGCAGTCATGGGAGACCCAGTACTTC | CANNHEQSWETQYF
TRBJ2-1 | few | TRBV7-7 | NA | TGTGCTAGCACCTTGGGGTATTGTGGACTTTCCCCTCAGTTCTTC | CASTLGYCGLSPQFF
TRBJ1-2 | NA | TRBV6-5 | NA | TGTGCCAGCAGTTGCGGTGGGTGGGATGGCTACACCTTC | CASSCGGWDGYTF
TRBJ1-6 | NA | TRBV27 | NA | TGTGCCAGCAGTGCCAGGGGTGATTCACCCCTCCACTTT | CASSARGDSPLHF
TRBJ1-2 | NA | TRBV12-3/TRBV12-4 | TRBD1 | TGTGCCAGCAGAAAGACAGGGGGCGAGAATAACTATGGCTACACCTTC | CASRKTGGENNYGYTF
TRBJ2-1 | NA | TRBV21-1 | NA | TGTGCCAGCAGCCCCAAGGCTTCTAGCGGGAGTTGTAATGAGCAGTTCTTC | CASSPKASSGSCNEQFF
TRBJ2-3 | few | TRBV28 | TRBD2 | TGTGCCAGCAGTAGGCGGGAGCCCCTTAGGACGCAGTATTTT | CASSRREPLRTQYF
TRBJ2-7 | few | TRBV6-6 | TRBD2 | TGTGCCAGCAGTTACCCCTCTAGCGGGAGGATTTCCTACGAGCAGTACTTC | CASSYPSSGRISYEQYF
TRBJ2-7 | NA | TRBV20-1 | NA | TGCAGTGCTAGAGAAGGGTATGGGGCACGCGACGAGCAGTACTTC | CSAREGYGARDEQYF
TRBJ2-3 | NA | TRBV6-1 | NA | TGTGCCAGCAGTGAAAATGAGGCGGCAGGGACCGCAGATACGCAGTATTTT | CASSENEAAGTADTQYF
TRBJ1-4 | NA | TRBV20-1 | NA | TGCAGTGCTGAGACTAGCGGGAGAGGAACTAATGAAAAACTGTTTTTT | CSAETSGRGTNEKLFF
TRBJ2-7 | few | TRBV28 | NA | TGTGCCAGCAGTTTACGGGGCTATGACGGCATCTACGAGCAGTACTTC | CASSLRGYDGIYEQYF
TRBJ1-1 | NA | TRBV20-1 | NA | TGCAGTGCTACCGAATCGGGGACGGGGAAGAACACTGAAGCTTTCTTT | CSATESGTGKNTEAFF
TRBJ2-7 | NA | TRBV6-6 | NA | TGTGCCAGCAGTTACTCCGGCAGGGGTTCCTACGAGCAGTACTTC | CASSYSGRGSYEQYF
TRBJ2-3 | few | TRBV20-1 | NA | TGCAGTGCTAGCGGGACCTCTAGCACAGATACGCAGTATTTT | CSASGTSSTDTQYF
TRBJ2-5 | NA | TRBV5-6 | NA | TGTGCCAGCAGATTACGATCGGCAGGAGGGACCCAGTACTTC | CASRLRSAGGTQYF
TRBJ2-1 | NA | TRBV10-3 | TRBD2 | TGTGCCATCAGTGAATCCCCGGGGGGCTCCTACAATGAGCAGTTCTTC | CAISESPGGSYNEQFF
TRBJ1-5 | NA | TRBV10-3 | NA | TGTGCCTCATCCAGGGAAGATAGCAATCAGCCCCAGCATTTT | CASSREDSNQPQHF
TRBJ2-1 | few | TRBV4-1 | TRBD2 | TGCGCCAGCAGCCCGGGGGGACTAGCGGGGGAGCAGTTCTTC | CASSPGGLAGEQFF
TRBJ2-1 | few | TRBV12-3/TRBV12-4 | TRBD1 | TGTGCCAGCGGGACAGGGGGGAATGAGCAGTTCTTC | CASGTGGNEQFF
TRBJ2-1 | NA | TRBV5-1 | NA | TGCGCCAGCAGCTTGGAATTGTCAGGGTACCGCTACAATGAGCAGTTCTTC | CASSLELSGYRYNEQFF
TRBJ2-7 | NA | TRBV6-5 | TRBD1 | TGTGCCAGCAGTTTCGCCGGGACAGGGTTCAATGAGCAGTACTTC | CASSFAGTGFNEQYF
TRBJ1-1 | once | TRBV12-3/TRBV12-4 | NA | TGTGCCAGCAGTTTGGGAGGTTCTATAGCTGAAGCTTTCTTT | CASSLGGSIAEAFF
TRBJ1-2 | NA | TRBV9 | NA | TGTGCCAGCAGCGTTCCGTCCGATGGCTACACCTTC | CASSVPSDGYTF
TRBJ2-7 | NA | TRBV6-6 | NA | TGTGCCAGCAGTTACTCGACAGTTACCTACGAGCAGTACTTC | CASSYSTVTYEQYF
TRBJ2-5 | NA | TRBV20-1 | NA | TGCAGTGCCGTCCCTGACGCCTACCAAGAGACCCAGTACTTC | CSAVPDAYQETQYF
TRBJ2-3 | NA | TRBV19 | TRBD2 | TGTGCCAGTTCCCAGCGGGGACGCACAGATACGCAGTATTTT | CASSQRGRTDTQYF